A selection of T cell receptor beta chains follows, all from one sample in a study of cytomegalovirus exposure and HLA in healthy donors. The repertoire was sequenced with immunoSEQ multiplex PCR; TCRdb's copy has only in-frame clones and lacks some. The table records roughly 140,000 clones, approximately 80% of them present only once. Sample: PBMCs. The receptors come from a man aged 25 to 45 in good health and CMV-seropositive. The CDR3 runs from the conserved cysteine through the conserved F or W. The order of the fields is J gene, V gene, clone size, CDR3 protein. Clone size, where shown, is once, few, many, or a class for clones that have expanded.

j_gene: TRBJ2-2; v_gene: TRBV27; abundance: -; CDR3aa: CASSFFSGGSGELFF
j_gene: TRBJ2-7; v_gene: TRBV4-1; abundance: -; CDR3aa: CASSQEMGLAGAEYEQYF
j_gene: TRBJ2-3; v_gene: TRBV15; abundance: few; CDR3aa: CATSRRGQRTDTQYF
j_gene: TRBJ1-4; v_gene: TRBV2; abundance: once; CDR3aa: CASRGPGLPNEKLFF
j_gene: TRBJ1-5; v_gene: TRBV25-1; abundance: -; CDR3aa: CASSARQGTQPQHF
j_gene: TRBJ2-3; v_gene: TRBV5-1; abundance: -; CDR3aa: CASSFFGREADTQYF
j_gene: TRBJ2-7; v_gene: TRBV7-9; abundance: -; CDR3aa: CASSLGRPSHEQYF
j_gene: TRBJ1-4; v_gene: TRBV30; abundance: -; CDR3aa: CAWSVRAAGGREKLFF
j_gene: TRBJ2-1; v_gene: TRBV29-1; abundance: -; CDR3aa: CSADDRGYYNEQFF
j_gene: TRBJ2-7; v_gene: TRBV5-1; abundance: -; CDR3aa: CASSLESVAGPYEQYF
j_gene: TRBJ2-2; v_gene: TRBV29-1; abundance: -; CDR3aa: CSVAEGTGELFF
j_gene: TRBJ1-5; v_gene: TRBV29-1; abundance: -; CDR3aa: CSVSDGWLGNQPQHF